Listed below are T cell receptor beta chains from one sample, sequenced in a study of radiotherapy plus CTLA-4 blockade in lung cancer. Profiling relied on immunoSEQ multiplex PCR, and the TCRdb table lists in-frame clones only, not all of them. The sample yields approximately 94,000 clones, roughly four fifths seen once. The specimen was peripheral blood, collected from a patient treated with radiotherapy plus ipilimumab. The receptors were gathered from a human donor with non-small cell lung cancer that progressed on radiotherapy plus ipilimumab. CDR3s include the opening cysteine and the closing phenylalanine or tryptophan. A D gene is named only where the DNA matches it firmly.

length | V | D | CDR3
15 | TRBV15 | - | CATSLSMAGVNEQFF
15 | TRBV7-2 | TRBD1 | CASSLGQAINQPQHF
16 | TRBV19 | TRBD1 | CASSPRVHRGQETQYF
15 | TRBV15 | - | CATSRWAGINEKLFF
15 | TRBV4-1 | - | CASSQVIDLTGELFF
14 | TRBV28 | TRBD1 | CASSLGQGNTEAFF
14 | TRBV6-1 | - | CASRTREVTGELFF
17 | TRBV28 | - | CASSRGRRRLMNTEAFF
15 | TRBV11-1 | TRBD2 | CASSSLAGVYNEQFF
14 | TRBV10-2 | TRBD2 | CASNLLGLASEQFF
15 | TRBV18 | - | CASSPPLQVPDTQYF
14 | TRBV6-6 | - | CASSDPDNNEKLFF
15 | TRBV6-1 | - | CASSPTGTGANVLTF
15 | TRBV19 | - | CASSTARGFTGELFF
19 | TRBV5-6 | TRBD1 | CASSLVRGAVGTGEETQYF
15 | TRBV2 | TRBD1 | CASSAGTGASAEAFF
14 | TRBV5-6 | - | CASSQQGLGDTQYF
11 | TRBV14 | TRBD1 | CASSRDRVAFF
14 | TRBV5-8 | TRBD1 | CASKDRLSYYEQYF
15 | TRBV5-1 | - | CASSLSGAERSEQYF
16 | TRBV5-4 | TRBD1 | CASRRGQPSGANVLTF
14 | TRBV2 | TRBD2 | CASNIAGFQETQYF
13 | TRBV7-9 | - | CASSPLAGQPQHF
14 | TRBV11-2 | - | CASSLGVQGNEQFF
17 | TRBV28 | TRBD1 | CASSNRDRGPYTGELFF
14 | TRBV28 | - | CASSLISGGSEQYF
16 | TRBV28 | TRBD1 | CASSFSRQGEVYGYTF
13 | TRBV10-3 | - | CAISRNTGYEQYF
16 | TRBV6-1 | - | CASSEAIPRGSGGYTF
14 | TRBV28 | - | CASSFYRTPTEAFF
14 | TRBV6-1 | TRBD2 | CASILAGGFTEQFF
13 | TRBV11-3 | - | CASSLDYSYEQYF
18 | TRBV4-1 | - | CASSQVDLGFAGANVLTF
13 | TRBV7-3 | - | CASSLGFGDTQYF
14 | TRBV12-5 | TRBD1 | CASGLLTGADTQYF
13 | TRBV5-1 | - | CASNTDSYNEQFF
11 | TRBV5-1 | - | CASSSNTEAFF
15 | TRBV7-9 | TRBD2 | CASSLLAGGYGEQFF
11 | TRBV6-6 | TRBD1 | CASRQGTEAFF
16 | TRBV5-1 | TRBD1 | CASSVGTGLSYNEQFF
14 | TRBV27 | TRBD2 | CASTPAGALPEQYF
16 | TRBV25-1 | - | CASSPAGTESANEQFF